One and the same sample provided the 17 T cell receptor beta chains below, sequenced in a study of blood T cell repertoires in COVID-19 (dated by TCRdb to about 2020). The method was the immunoSEQ multiplex PCR assay. Not all clones reach the TCRdb copy of this immuneACCESS table, which keeps in-frame sequences only. Checked studies attribute under half of the gap to unresolved V genes and leave the rest unexplained. This sample holds hundreds of thousands of clones; less than 90% were observed only once. Roughly 1% of the sample comes from the top ten. The sample comprised PBMCs or T cells enriched from blood (not recorded which). The source of these receptors is a woman aged 25 to 45 who had recovered from COVID-19.

The CDR3 bases are TGTGCCAGCAGCTTAGTCAGGGGACGACTCGGAGATACGCAGTATTTT. Its protein is CASSLVRGRLGDTQYF. The chain couples TRBV7-9 to TRBJ2-3, with D tentatively TRBD1 (6 bases). Germline V gene sequence: CDR1 SEHNR, CDR2 FQNEAQ (reference sequence). CDR3 length: 16 residues. Trimming stripped 1 base from V and 5 bases from J, with 16 bases between.

The J gene is TRBJ2-5, the V gene TRBV7-2; 11 bases agree with TRBD2. The CDR3 has 16 residues. CDR1 and CDR2 from the germline V gene are SGHTA and FQGNSA. V gave up 5 bases and J gave up 3 bases; unmatched junction bases: 8. The CDR3 nucleotides are TGTGCCAGCAGCCCACCCCCGGGACTAGCGGAAGAGACCCAGTACTTC. Translated: CASSPPPGLAEETQYF.

This chain links TRBV28 with TRBJ1-5; a possible D gene is TRBD1 (6 bases). This CDR3 region has 15 residues. V lost 4 bases to trimming and J lost 3 bases, with 13 bases between them. CDR1 is MDHEN, CDR2 SYDVKM, per germline. The CDR3, as DNA: TGTGCCAGCAGTTCCTCGGCAGGGGCCAATCAGCCCCAGCATTTT. It encodes CASSSSAGANQPQHF. Complete variable domain (other parts from reference TRBV28 and TRBJ1-5): DVKVTQSSRYLVKRTGEKVFLECVQDMDHENMFWYRQDPGLGLRLIYFSYDVKMKEKGDIPEGYSVSREKKERFSLILESASTNQTSMYLCASSSSAGANQPQHFGDGTRLSIL.

The genes are TRBV12-3 or TRBV12-4 and TRBJ2-2; no firm D call. V was cut by 8 bases and J by 6 bases, with 10 bases left in between. This CDR3 has 12 amino acids. This chain's CDR3 is CASGPFPGELFF. The CDR3 nucleotides are TGTGCCAGCGGCCCCTTCCCCGGGGAGCTGTTTTTT.

This rearrangement joins TRBV11-3 to TRBJ2-5, with 8 bases that match TRBD1. Per germline, CDR1 SGHNT and CDR2 YENEEA. The CDR3 sequence is 13 residues long. Trimming cost V 5 bases and J 5 bases; bases outside gene matches: 4. The CDR3 sequence: CASSPGGWETQYF. The CDR3 bases are TGTGCCAGCAGCCCAGGGGGCTGGGAGACCCAGTACTTC. Combining the CDR3 with reference TRBV11-3 and TRBJ2-5 gives the whole variable domain EAGVVQSPRYKIIEKKQPVAFWCNPISGHNTLYWYLQNLGQGPELLIRYENEEAVDDSQLPKDRFSAERLKGVDSTLKIQPAELGDSAVYLCASSPGGWETQYFGPGTRLLVL.

The rearrangement uses TRBV20-1 and TRBJ2-3; 7 bases are a match to TRBD1. This CDR3 is 10 amino acids long. Trimming at V came to 6 bases and at J to 11 bases, leaving 5 bases not matched to a gene. Germline assignment: CDR1 DFQATT and CDR2 SNEGSKA (reference sequence). The CDR3 spells CSALDRWQYF. CDR3 bases: TGCAGTGCCCTGGACAGGTGGCAGTATTTT.

The J gene is TRBJ1-2, the V gene TRBV19, with D possibly matching TRBD1 (5 bases). The CDR3 extends over 15 amino acids. Germline V gives CDR1 LNHDA, CDR2 SQIVND (reference sequence). Between the trimmed V and J ends, which lost 4 bases and 2 bases, there was a span of 14 bases. The CDR3 protein is CASSTLGGGNYGYTF. The DNA of the CDR3 is TGTGCCAGTAGTACCCTCGGCGGGGGAAACTATGGCTACACCTTC.

This chain connects TRBV2 to TRBJ1-4, with TRBD1 identical over 12 bases. The CDR3 is 14 residues long. V trimming: 7 bases; J trimming: 8 bases; junction bases outside the gene matches: 5. Germline V CDR1 and CDR2: SNHLY, FYNNEI. As DNA, the CDR3 is TGTGCCAGCAACCGGGACAGGGGGCAGGAAAAACTGTTTTTT. It codes for CASNRDRGQEKLFF. The full variable domain, in which reference TRBV2 and TRBJ1-4 provide the parts outside the CDR3, is EPEVTQTPSHQVTQMGQEVILRCVPISNHLYFYWYRQILGQKVEFLVSFYNNEISEKSEIFDDQFSVERPDGSNFTLKIRSTKLEDSAMYFCASNRDRGQEKLFFGSGTQLSVL.

This chain links TRBV6-5 with TRBJ2-7; a weak D match, TRBD1 (6 bases). Germline assignment: CDR1 MNHEY and CDR2 SVGAGI. The V gene lost 5 bases and the J gene lost 2 bases, with 16 bases spanning the gap. CDR3 size: 15 residues. CDR3 sequence: CASSRSGTRPYEQYF. DNA of the CDR3: TGTGCCAGCAGTCGGTCCGGGACACGACCCTACGAGCAGTACTTC.

This chain uses TRBV6-5 with TRBJ2-7, with TRBD1 identical over 7 bases. With 6 bases clipped from V and 5 bases from J, the junction kept 7 bases outside the gene matches. Germline CDR1 and CDR2: MNHEY and SVGAGI. The CDR3 consists of 13 residues. CDR3 sequence (DNA): TGTGCCAGCAGAATAGGACAGGTCGACGAGCAGTACTTC. Amino acids: CASRIGQVDEQYF.

The chain uses TRBV2 and TRBJ2-3; D remains ambiguous. V dropped 8 bases and J dropped 2 bases, with 11 bases sitting between them. CDR3 size: 13 residues. Germline V gene lookup returns CDR1 SNHLY and CDR2 FYNNEI. CDR3 amino acids: CASLSYYTDTQYF. Written as DNA, the CDR3 is TGTGCCAGCCTTAGTTATTACACAGATACGCAGTATTTT. Full variable domain (outside the CDR3, taken from reference TRBV2 and TRBJ2-3): EPEVTQTPSHQVTQMGQEVILRCVPISNHLYFYWYRQILGQKVEFLVSFYNNEISEKSEIFDDQFSVERPDGSNFTLKIRSTKLEDSAMYFCASLSYYTDTQYFGPGTRLTVL.

In DNA, the CDR3 is TGTGCCAGCAGTTACCCGGACAGTGATGGCTACACCTTC. Its translation: CASSYPDSDGYTF. The chain has TRBV6-6 and TRBJ1-2, with a possible D match to TRBD1 (6 bases). The CDR3 sequence is 13 residues long. V was cut by 2 bases and J by 6 bases, with 10 bases left in between. The germline CDR1 and CDR2 sequences are MNHNY and SVGAGI (reference sequence).

The rearrangement uses TRBV2 and TRBJ1-1; D is perhaps TRBD1 (6 bases). Trimming removed 4 bases from V and 3 bases from J, with 12 bases in between. The germline V gene has CDR1 SNHLY and CDR2 FYNNEI. CDR3 length: 14 residues. CDR3 protein: CASSGGRGDTEAFF. The CDR3, as DNA: TGTGCCAGCAGTGGCGGCAGGGGAGACACTGAAGCTTTCTTT.

This rearrangement joins TRBV18 to TRBJ2-5; possibly TRBD2 for D (7 bases). V lost 3 bases to trimming and J lost 1 base, with 15 bases between them. This CDR3 region has 16 residues. Germline assignment: CDR1 KGHSH and CDR2 LQKENI. The CDR3: CASSPLAGAIQETQYF. For the CDR3, the DNA is TGTGCCAGCTCACCCTTGGCGGGGGCCATCCAAGAGACCCAGTACTTC.

The CDR3 here is CSVQEGANTEAFF. CDR3 sequence (DNA): TGCAGCGTTCAGGAGGGAGCGAACACTGAAGCTTTCTTT. This chain links TRBV29-1 with TRBJ1-1; D unclear. This CDR3 has 13 residues. In germline, CDR1 is SQVTM, CDR2 ANQGSEA. V gave up 5 bases and J gave up 1 base, with 11 bases separating them. The entire variable domain, with the rest obtained from reference TRBV29-1 and TRBJ1-1, is as follows: SAVISQKPSRDICQRGTSLTIQCQVDSQVTMMFWYRQQPGQSLTLIATANQGSEATYESGFVIDKFPISRPNLTFSTLTVSNMSPEDSSIYLCSVQEGANTEAFFGQGTRLTVV.

The table lists this clone with a few counts. The rearrangement links TRBV2 to TRBJ2-7, with D perhaps TRBD2 (6 bases). The CDR3 covers 13 residues. The germline V gene encodes CDR1 SNHLY and CDR2 FYNNEI. Trimming stripped 11 bases from V and 2 bases from J, with 16 bases between. CDR3 nucleotide sequence: TGTGCCTCACGGGTCGGGGGACCCTACGAGCAGTACTTC. The encoded protein is CASRVGGPYEQYF. Looking up the rest from reference TRBV2 and TRBJ2-7 gives the full variable domain: EPEVTQTPSHQVTQMGQEVILRCVPISNHLYFYWYRQILGQKVEFLVSFYNNEISEKSEIFDDQFSVERPDGSNFTLKIRSTKLEDSAMYFCASRVGGPYEQYFGPGTRLTVT.

The chain employs TRBV11-2 and TRBJ2-1; the match to TRBD2 covers 8 bases. The CDR3 is 16 residues long. V was clipped by 4 bases and J by 5 bases; unmatched bases: 10. Germline CDR1 SGHAT, CDR2 FQNNGV. CDR3 residues: CASSSRGRGAHNEQFF. CDR3 nucleotides: TGTGCCAGCAGCTCGAGAGGGCGGGGGGCCCACAATGAGCAGTTCTTC.